These 30 T cell receptor beta chains share one sample of origin, sequenced in a study of cytomegalovirus exposure and HLA in healthy donors (dated by TCRdb to about 2017). Receptor libraries were prepared by the immunoSEQ multiplex PCR assay. A mixture of 60 forward primers for TCR Vbeta segments and 13 reverse primers for TCR Jbeta segments was used in the multiplex PCR. TCRdb's version of the immuneACCESS table is confined to in-frame rearrangements and falls short of the full clone set. An unresolved V gene accounts for under half of the shortfall where checked; the remainder is of unknown origin. Counted in this sample were approximately 200,000 clones; roughly 85% of them appeared once. Together, the top ten hold less than 2.5% of the sample. Sequencing used PBMCs. All receptors come from a woman aged 45 to 65 in good health and CMV-seronegative.

The gene calls are TRBV29-1 and TRBJ2-2; 8 bases align to TRBD2. The CDR3 loop spans 14 amino acids. Germline CDR1 is SQVTM and CDR2 is ANQGSEA. With V trimmed by 3 bases and J by 1 base, 1 base remained unmatched. The CDR3 loop reads CSVESGGNTGELFF. CDR3 in DNA: TGCAGCGTTGAGAGCGGGGGGAACACCGGGGAGCTGTTTTTT.

This clone has more than one count but fewer than ten. This rearrangement joins TRBV6-1 to TRBJ2-1; TRBD1 agrees at 8 bases. Germline CDR1 reads MNHNS; CDR2 reads SASEGT. The CDR3 totals 13 residues. V shed 6 bases, J shed 9 bases, and the junction held 7 bases outside the gene matches. CDR3: CASREYGTGEQFF. The CDR3 DNA reads as TGTGCCAGCAGAGAATACGGGACAGGTGAGCAGTTCTTC.

This chain links TRBV6-5 with TRBJ2-1, with 9 nucleotides matching TRBD1. With V trimmed by 3 bases and J by 7 bases, 4 bases remained unmatched. Germline CDR1 is MNHEY and CDR2 is SVGAGI. The CDR3 has 14 amino acids. CDR3 DNA: TGTGCCAGCAGTTATGACAGGGGGTTGAATGAGCAGTTCTTC. Its translation: CASSYDRGLNEQFF.

The gene calls are TRBV10-1 and TRBJ2-5; 7 bases align to TRBD2. Germline assignment: CDR1 WNHNN and CDR2 SYGVQD (reference sequence). CDR3 length: 14 amino acids. V shed 0 bases, J shed 4 bases, and the junction held 2 bases outside the gene matches. The CDR3 loop reads CASSESAGVETQYF. CDR3 bases: TGCGCCAGCAGTGAGTCGGCGGGAGTAGAGACCCAGTACTTC.

The chain uses TRBV4-3 and TRBJ2-3; TRBD2 matches 7 bases. This CDR3 has 18 amino acids. The J segment lost 0 bases and the V segment lost 1 base, leaving 10 bases of the junction unmatched. Germline V gene sequence: CDR1 LGHNA, CDR2 YSLEER. For the CDR3, the DNA is TGCGCCAGCAGCCAAGGCCCCCAGGGCGGGAGTAGCACAGATACGCAGTATTTT. It specifies CASSQGPQGGSSTDTQYF.

V and J are TRBV2 and TRBJ2-5; TRBD2 agrees at 9 bases. Per the germline V gene, CDR1 is SNHLY and CDR2 is FYNNEI. Trimming at V came to 2 bases and at J to 7 bases, leaving 11 bases not matched to a gene. The CDR3 loop spans 16 amino acids. Here the CDR3 DNA reads TGTGCCAGCAGTGAATTAATTAGCGGGAGCTTTGGGACCCAGTACTTC. It specifies CASSELISGSFGTQYF.

The chain couples TRBV9 to TRBJ2-5; 8 bases align to TRBD1. The better agreement between TRBJ2-7 and the DNA end casts doubt on the J call. Per the germline V gene, CDR1 is SGDLS and CDR2 is YYNGEE. This CDR3 has 15 residues. CDR3 nucleotides: TGTGCCAGCAGCGGGAATCCACAGGGGGGCTACGAGCAGTACTTC. Its translation is CASSGNPQGGYEQYF.

The gene calls are TRBV30 and TRBJ1-5, with TRBD1 matching 7 bases. Germline V gives CDR1 GTSNPN, CDR2 SVGIG (reference sequence). The CDR3 length is 13 residues. Germline trimming cut 2 bases from V and 7 bases from J; bases unmatched to any gene: 5. CDR3 DNA: TGTGCCTGGAGTTTAACAGGGGAACAGCCCCAGCATTTT. This sequence encodes CAWSLTGEQPQHF.

The chain has TRBV5-5 and TRBJ2-3, with 11 bases aligning to TRBD2. The CDR3 contains 17 residues. Germline V CDR1 and CDR2: SGHKS, YYEKEE (reference sequence). V gave up 2 bases and J gave up 4 bases; unmatched junction bases: 9. CDR3 protein: CASSFSFLAGGADTQYF. In DNA form, the CDR3 reads TGTGCCAGCAGCTTTAGTTTTCTAGCGGGAGGTGCAGATACGCAGTATTTT. Full variable domain (rest looked up from reference TRBV5-5 and TRBJ2-3): DAGVTQSPTHLIKTRGQQVTLRCSPISGHKSVSWYQQVLGQGPQFIFQYYEKEERGRGNFPDRFSARQFPNYSSELNVNALLLGDSALYLCASSFSFLAGGADTQYFGPGTRLTVL.

The DNA of the CDR3 is TGTGCCAGCAGAAAAAGGACAACTGATGGCTACACCTTC. Its translation is CASRKRTTDGYTF. The chain recombines TRBV6-1 with TRBJ1-2; TRBD1 might be the D (5 bases). CDR1 is MNHNS and CDR2 is SASEGT in the germline V gene. V gave up 6 bases and J gave up 6 bases, with 14 bases separating them. The CDR3 has 13 residues.

This rearrangement joins TRBV6-6 to TRBJ1-2, with 10 bases lining up with TRBD1. V shed 5 bases, J shed 5 bases, and the junction held 5 bases outside the gene matches. CDR1 is MNHNY and CDR2 is SVGAGI in the germline V gene (reference sequence). The CDR3 is 14 amino acids. CDR3 sequence reads: CASSPPGQGYGYTF. The CDR3, as DNA: TGTGCCAGCAGTCCACCGGGACAGGGGTATGGCTACACCTTC.

This chain connects TRBV14 to TRBJ1-4; 8 positions agree with TRBD1. With V trimmed by 3 bases and J by 4 bases, 7 bases remained unmatched. The length of the CDR3 is 16 residues. Germline V gene sequence: CDR1 SGHDN, CDR2 FVKESK. The CDR3 spells CASSHWGTGYNEKLFF. The DNA of the CDR3 is TGTGCCAGCAGCCACTGGGGGACAGGTTATAATGAAAAACTGTTTTTT.

This rearrangement joins TRBV4-2 to TRBJ2-7; D is undetermined. Trimming shortened V by 5 bases and J by 3 bases, and 5 bases separated the two germline ends. CDR1 and CDR2 (germline): LGHNA, YNFKEQ. CDR3 length: 11 amino acids. The CDR3 here is CASSFYYEQYF. Here the CDR3 DNA reads TGTGCCAGCAGCTTCTACTACGAGCAGTACTTC.

The chain has TRBV30 and TRBJ1-2; D is ambiguous. Germline V lookup: CDR1 GTSNPN, CDR2 SVGIG (reference sequence). The CDR3 length is 19 residues. Between the trimmed V and J ends, which lost 0 bases and 5 bases, there was a span of 28 bases. The CDR3 is CAWSVGRTFRFRGDYGYTF. As DNA, the CDR3 is TGTGCCTGGAGTGTGGGGAGGACGTTCAGATTTCGGGGTGATTATGGCTACACCTTC.

This chain connects TRBV2 to TRBJ2-3; a possible D gene is TRBD2 (5 bases). Trimming pared 10 bases from V and 2 bases from J, leaving 19 bases between. The CDR3 has 15 residues. Germline CDR1 and CDR2: SNHLY and FYNNEI. The CDR3 loop is CAISSGAVPTDTQYF. For the CDR3, the DNA is TGTGCCATTTCCAGCGGTGCCGTCCCCACAGATACGCAGTATTTT.

The gene calls are TRBV27 and TRBJ1-4, with TRBD1 matching over 9 bases. The germline V gene has CDR1 MNHEY and CDR2 SMNVEV (reference sequence). The CDR3 runs to 16 residues. V shed 6 bases and J 4 bases; nucleotides not matched to a gene: 9. The CDR3, as DNA: TGTGCCAGCAGGTCAATGGGACAGGGCTATAATGAAAAACTGTTTTTT. Its protein is CASRSMGQGYNEKLFF.

On this clone: Germline is not matched at one junction end, which may reflect a read error. The chain is built from TRBV11-2 and TRBJ2-7, with 7 bases aligning to TRBD1. The CDR3 extends over 13 amino acids. The germline gives CDR1 SGHAT, CDR2 FQNNGV. The CDR3 DNA is TGTGCCAGCAGCCTAGACAGGGCCGGCGAGCAGTACTTT. This codes for CASSLDRAGEQYF.

The chain couples TRBV21-1 to TRBJ1-4; the DNA was not compared with TRBD1, the D call given in the table. TRBV21-1 is recorded as a pseudogene. The CDR3 contains 15 residues. CDR3 DNA: TGTGCCAGCAGCAAAACCAGGGAATATAATGAAAAACTGTTTTTT. Translation gives CASSKTREYNEKLFF.

The rearrangement uses TRBV27 and TRBJ1-6; 8 bases line up with TRBD1. The CDR3 contains 16 residues. Germline CDR1 and CDR2: MNHEY and SMNVEV (reference sequence). The V gene end was trimmed by 2 bases and the J gene end by 7 bases; junction bases not matched to a gene: 7. The CDR3 DNA is TGTGCCAGCAGTTTAAGGTGGGACAGGCAGAATTCACCCCTCCACTTT. It codes for CASSLRWDRQNSPLHF.

The chain is built from TRBV2 and TRBJ2-3, with D perhaps TRBD1 (6 bases). The CDR3 covers 14 residues. V was pared by 5 bases and J by 6 bases, with 15 bases between. Per germline, CDR1 SNHLY and CDR2 FYNNEI. This chain's CDR3 is CASSSTGGSDTQYF. CDR3 coding DNA: TGTGCCAGCAGTTCCACTGGGGGCTCGGATACGCAGTATTTT. Full variable domain (remainder filled in from reference TRBV2 and TRBJ2-3): EPEVTQTPSHQVTQMGQEVILRCVPISNHLYFYWYRQILGQKVEFLVSFYNNEISEKSEIFDDQFSVERPDGSNFTLKIRSTKLEDSAMYFCASSSTGGSDTQYFGPGTRLTVL.

The genes are TRBV6-5 and TRBJ2-3; 11 bases align to TRBD2. Looked up from germline, CDR1 is MNHEY and CDR2 is SVGAGI. The ends lost 5 bases at V and 6 bases at J; junction bases unmatched: 4. This CDR3 has 14 amino acids. CDR3 in DNA: TGTGCCAGCAGTCTTAGCGGGAGGGCCGATACGCAGTATTTT. Amino acid sequence: CASSLSGRADTQYF.

V usage is TRBV19 and J usage is TRBJ1-2, with 11 bases that match TRBD1. The CDR3 runs 17 residues. Looked up from germline, CDR1 is LNHDA and CDR2 is SQIVND (reference sequence). V gave up 5 bases and J gave up 3 bases; unmatched junction bases: 11. The DNA of the CDR3 is TGTGCCAGTAGTCCCCCACCCCCGGGACAGGGGGACTATGGCTACACCTTC. Translated, it gives CASSPPPPGQGDYGYTF.

The gene calls are TRBV29-1 and TRBJ2-3, with TRBD1 matching 9 bases. After removal of 4 bases from V and 2 bases from J, the junction contained 19 bases not matched to a gene. The CDR3 spans 19 residues. Germline assignment: CDR1 SQVTM and CDR2 ANQGSEA. The CDR3 DNA sequence: TGCAGCGTTGGAATCGGGACAGGGTTCGGGGAGGGGCTCACAGATACGCAGTATTTT. It translates to CSVGIGTGFGEGLTDTQYF.

The V gene is TRBV29-1, the J gene TRBJ1-2; D remains unclear. The germline CDR1 and CDR2 sequences are SQVTM and ANQGSEA. There are 13 residues in the CDR3. Trimming removed 3 bases from V and 4 bases from J, with 12 bases in between. Here the CDR3 reads CSVDLRDGYGYTF. The DNA of the CDR3 is TGCAGCGTTGATCTCCGGGATGGCTATGGCTACACCTTC.

This chain uses TRBV5-8 with TRBJ2-1, with a weak D call TRBD2 (6 bases). Trimming removed 5 bases at V and 0 bases at J, with 12 bases between. CDR3 length: 15 amino acids. CDR1 and CDR2 (germline): SGHTS, YDEGEE. Written as DNA, the CDR3 is TGTGCCAGCAGGCCAGGCGGGATCTCCTACAATGAGCAGTTCTTC. Amino acid sequence: CASRPGGISYNEQFF.

The chain recombines TRBV11-2 with TRBJ2-3; 9 bases fit TRBD1. The ends lost 8 bases at V and 4 bases at J; junction bases unmatched: 10. The CDR3 contains 15 residues. Germline CDR1 and CDR2: SGHAT and FQNNGV. CDR3 loop: CASSLDRGSADTQYF. CDR3 in DNA: TGTGCCAGCTCCCTGGACAGGGGCAGCGCAGATACGCAGTATTTT.

This clone was detected a few times. This chain connects TRBV18 to TRBJ2-5; 7 bases match TRBD1. Germline V lookup: CDR1 KGHSH, CDR2 LQKENI. Trimming cost V 4 bases and J 5 bases; bases outside gene matches: 10. The CDR3 extends over 15 amino acids. The CDR3 sequence is CASSQRQGWMETQYF. The DNA for the CDR3 is TGTGCCAGCTCACAAAGACAGGGATGGATGGAGACCCAGTACTTC.

This clone was seen once. The chain couples TRBV7-9 to TRBJ1-2, with D possibly being TRBD1 (5 bases). V was pared by 2 bases and J by 8 bases, with 12 bases between. CDR1 is SEHNR, CDR2 FQNEAQ, per germline (reference sequence). The CDR3 runs 13 residues. The CDR3 loop reads CASSLRGNDGYTF. The CDR3 DNA reads as TGTGCCAGCAGCTTACGGGGGAACGACGGCTACACCTTC.

This chain connects TRBV19 to TRBJ2-1, with D possibly being TRBD2 (6 bases). V was trimmed by 5 bases and J by 3 bases, leaving 14 bases between them. The CDR3 totals 15 residues. Germline lookup yields CDR1 LNHDA and CDR2 SQIVND (reference sequence). The CDR3: CASSETGLIYNEQFF. The CDR3 DNA is TGTGCCAGTAGTGAGACGGGACTTATCTACAATGAGCAGTTCTTC.

V and J are TRBV28 and TRBJ1-2, with 11 bases aligning to TRBD1. Germline lookup yields CDR1 MDHEN and CDR2 SYDVKM. CDR3 size: 16 residues. Trimming took 5 bases from V and 4 from J; bases not matched to a gene: 9. For the CDR3, the DNA is TGTGCCAGCAGTCTGTCCGGGACAGGGGGGCCCTATGGCTACACCTTC. Protein: CASSLSGTGGPYGYTF.